The entry below gives a single TCR beta chain sequence along with its context. Its antigen remains undetermined. Base qualities are not at hand, and no much larger clone is one base apart. Donors were approximately 42 systemically healthy Caucasian individuals from Russia aged about 6 to 100 years. Each donor gave ten milliliters of peripheral blood, drawn into EDTA-treated Vacutainer tubes. Ficoll-Paque density-gradient centrifugation was used to isolate PBMCs, with at least 7 million per sample. Trizol reagent was used to extract total RNA from PBMCs, with at least 5.5 micrograms per sample. For every donor, an aliquot of PBMCs went through flow cytometry to measure the percentages of naive CD45RAhigh/CD27high T cells. This sample stems from a study of blood T cells in healthy people across ages (dated by TCRdb to the mid-2010s). About the study as a whole: In model experiments, template switching captured roughly one uniquely barcoded TCR beta cDNA molecule for every two T cells. For two donors (one aged 18 to 30 and one aged 80 or older), the study analyzed two additional independent replicas of 1 million unique cDNA reads from the same blood draw. Donors were grouped into four age groups: young (average 16 years), middle-aged (roughly 38), aged (around 66) and long-lived (just over 80). Age-related changes in TCR beta repertoire diversity were measured in the study by deep sequencing normalized with unique cDNA molecular identifiers. Results and caveats for the whole study, not just this receptor: Total diversity estimates from one million sequenced T cells were considered lower bounds and underestimates. Because the CMV infection status of the donors was unknown, age-related changes in expanded clonotypes may potentially have been confounded. Observed TCR beta diversity per million T cells fell roughly linearly with age, and a significant reduction was already apparent by age around 36. Since profiling was done on bulk unsorted PBMCs, naive and antigen-experienced compartments could not be conclusively compared. The long-lived group showed more naive CD4+ T cells, fewer expanded clones and increased TCR diversity than the aged group, suggesting age selection. The percentage of naive T cells measured by flow cytometry correlated strongly with observed TCR beta diversity.

Libraries were prepared through 5' RACE. The data were produced on an Illumina HiSeq 2500. A second 7 to 11 cycle PCR used a sample-barcoded 5' primer and a J-beta primer mix. A unique molecular identifier was introduced onto each TCR beta cDNA molecule by a template-switch 5' adaptor carrying 12 random nucleotides. Each sample yielded at least 3 million CDR3-containing paired-end reads. The Mint cDNA synthesis kit, primed by a TRBC-specific oligonucleotide, was used to synthesize first-strand cDNA from all RNA. After uracil-DNA glycosylase treatment, a first 18-cycle PCR used universal primers M1SS and BC2_uni_R on all cDNA. The study's processing was this. Normalization of each sample was performed by random selection of 1 million high-quality reads, each carrying a distinct molecular identifier. Reads with shared molecular identifiers were discarded instead of being binned into consensus sequences. MiTCR, set to a Q25 quality threshold and the strictest error-elimination algorithm, was used for CDR3 identification, clonotype clustering and error correction. A nonparametric unseen species model with Euler transformation was used to estimate lower-bound total TCR beta diversity. TCRdb redid the processing of the public reads, applying fastp at Q25 and MiXCR, and retained in-frame beta chains. Records with the same CDR3 protein are collapsed into one entry carrying the most frequent genes and DNA. The V and J calls were not made by the authors but by TCRdb's processing. In all, the sample holds some 850,000 distinct CDR3 sequences, and approximately 24% of those were seen once. Of the sample, about 3% falls within the top ten clones.

The junction shows trimming of 7 bases on V and 6 bases on J, and the gene matches do not reach 12 bases of it. From a lookup of the germline V gene (reference sequence), CDR1 and CDR2 are LNHDA and SQIVND. Including cysteine and phenylalanine, the CDR3 has 15 amino acids. The only DNA kept is the CDR3, 45 bases in frame from the first base. The same sample was also studied in work on T cells of mothers and their children. According to the second study: Nine systemically healthy Caucasian individuals, comprising three mothers and their six children, were included as donors. cDNA synthesis consumed the entire amount of extracted RNA, loaded at approximately 1.5 ug RNA in each 15 ul reaction. In the second PCR, sample barcodes and 2-4 random nucleotides were introduced via the M1S primer. Over 8 million TCR beta CDR3 reads came from each mother, compared with approximately 2.8 million reads from each child. Thymic selection similarly shapes TCR recombination output in related and unrelated pairs, with minor effect from inherited differences. Related mother-child pairs always showed normalized repertoire overlap that was slightly higher than in unrelated mother-child pairs, though the difference was never significant. With a sensitivity of around 97 clones per million clonotypes, no persistent microchimeric T cell clones were detected. Deep NGS was used in the study to compare the TCR beta repertoires of mothers and children and to look for features that separate related mother-child pairs from unrelated individuals. Mothers averaged about 40 +/- 4 years of age and children averaged approximately 11 +/- 4 years. After adapter ligation was performed with NEBNext reagents, the libraries were sequenced on an Illumina HiSeq 2000 with 100+100 nt paired-end reads. To prevent cross-contamination, the mother and child libraries were prepared a month apart and were sequenced in separate runs. Between about 500,000 and 2,100,000 distinct TCR beta clonotypes were identified per donor. Naive TCR beta clonotypes were estimated from low-frequency clonotypes matched to each donor's FACS-determined naive share, without sorting.

The rearrangement combines TRBV19 with TRBJ2-7, with 10 middle bases fitting TRBD1. The TCR originated in a boy younger than 18 in good health. What was sequenced was blood. The CDR3 region: CASTPSGTGAAEQYF. The nucleotide sequence is given as TGTGCCAGTACTCCTTCCGGGACAGGGGCCGCCGAGCAGTACTTC.